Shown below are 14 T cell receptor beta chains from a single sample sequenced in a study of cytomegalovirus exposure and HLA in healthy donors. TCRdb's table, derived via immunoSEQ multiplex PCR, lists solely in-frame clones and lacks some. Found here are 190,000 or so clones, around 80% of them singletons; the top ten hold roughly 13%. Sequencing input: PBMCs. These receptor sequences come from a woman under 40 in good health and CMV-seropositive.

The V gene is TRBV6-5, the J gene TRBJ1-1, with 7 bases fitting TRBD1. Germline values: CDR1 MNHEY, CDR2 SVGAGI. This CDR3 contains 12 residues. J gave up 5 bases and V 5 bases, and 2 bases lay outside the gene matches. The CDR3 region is CASSVQGTEAFF. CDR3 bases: TGTGCCAGCAGTGTACAGGGGACTGAAGCTTTCTTT.

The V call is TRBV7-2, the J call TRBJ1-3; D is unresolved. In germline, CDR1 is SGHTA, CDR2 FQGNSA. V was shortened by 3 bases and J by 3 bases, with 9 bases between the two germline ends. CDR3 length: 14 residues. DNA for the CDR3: TGTGCCAGCAGCTTTGACGCGGGTGGAAACACCATATATTTT. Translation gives CASSFDAGGNTIYF.

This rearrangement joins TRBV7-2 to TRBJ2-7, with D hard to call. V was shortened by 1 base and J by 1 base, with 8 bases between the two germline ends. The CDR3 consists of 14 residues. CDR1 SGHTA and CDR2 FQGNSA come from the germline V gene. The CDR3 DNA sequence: TGTGCCAGCAGCTTAGTCCAGATGTCCTACGAGCAGTACTTC. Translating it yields CASSLVQMSYEQYF.

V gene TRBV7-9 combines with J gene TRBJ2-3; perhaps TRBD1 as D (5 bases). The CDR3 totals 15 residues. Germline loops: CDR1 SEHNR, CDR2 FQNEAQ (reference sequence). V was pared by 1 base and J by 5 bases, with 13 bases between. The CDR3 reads CASSLGITDRDTQYF. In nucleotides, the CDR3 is TGTGCCAGCAGCTTAGGTATTACCGACAGAGATACGCAGTATTTT.

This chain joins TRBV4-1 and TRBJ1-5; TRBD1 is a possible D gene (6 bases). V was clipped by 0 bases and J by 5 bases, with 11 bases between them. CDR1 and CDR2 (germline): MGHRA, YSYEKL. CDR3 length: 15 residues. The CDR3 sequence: CASSQEGAGDQPQHF. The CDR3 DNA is TGCGCCAGCAGCCAAGAGGGGGCAGGGGATCAGCCCCAGCATTTT.

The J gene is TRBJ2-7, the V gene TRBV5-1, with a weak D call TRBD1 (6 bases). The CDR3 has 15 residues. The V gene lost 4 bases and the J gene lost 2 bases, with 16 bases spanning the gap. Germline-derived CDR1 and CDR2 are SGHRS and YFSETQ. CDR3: CASSELPGATYEQYF. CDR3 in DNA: TGCGCCAGCAGCGAACTGCCAGGGGCTACCTACGAGCAGTACTTC.

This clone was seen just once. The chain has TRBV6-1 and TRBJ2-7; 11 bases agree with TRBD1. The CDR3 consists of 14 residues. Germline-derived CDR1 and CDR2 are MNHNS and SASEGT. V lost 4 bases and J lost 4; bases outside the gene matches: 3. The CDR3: CASSADRGRYEQYF. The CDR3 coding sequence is TGTGCCAGCAGTGCGGACAGGGGGCGATACGAGCAGTACTTC.

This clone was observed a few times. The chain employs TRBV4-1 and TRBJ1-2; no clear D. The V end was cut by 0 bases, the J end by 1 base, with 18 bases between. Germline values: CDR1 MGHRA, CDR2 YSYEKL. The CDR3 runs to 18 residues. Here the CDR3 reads CASSQDRGSEVLNYGYTF. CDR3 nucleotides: TGCGCCAGCAGCCAAGATCGAGGGTCGGAGGTACTTAACTATGGCTACACCTTC.

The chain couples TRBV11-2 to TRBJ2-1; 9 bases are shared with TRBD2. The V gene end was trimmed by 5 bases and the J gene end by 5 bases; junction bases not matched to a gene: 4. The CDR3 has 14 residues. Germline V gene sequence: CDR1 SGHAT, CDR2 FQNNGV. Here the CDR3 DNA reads TGTGCCAGCAGCCGCTCTAGCGGGGACAATGAGCAGTTCTTC. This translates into CASSRSSGDNEQFF.

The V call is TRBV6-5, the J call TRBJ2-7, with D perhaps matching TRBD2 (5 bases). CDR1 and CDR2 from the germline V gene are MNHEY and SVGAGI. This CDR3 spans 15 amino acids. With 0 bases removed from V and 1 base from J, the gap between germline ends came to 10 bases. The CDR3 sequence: CASSYSGELSYEQYF. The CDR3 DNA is TGTGCCAGCAGTTACTCGGGAGAACTATCCTACGAGCAGTACTTC.

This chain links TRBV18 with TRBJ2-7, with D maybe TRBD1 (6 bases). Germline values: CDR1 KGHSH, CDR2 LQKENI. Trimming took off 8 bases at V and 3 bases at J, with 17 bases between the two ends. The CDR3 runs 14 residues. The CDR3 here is CASTLQGSNYEQYF. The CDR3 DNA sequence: TGTGCCAGCACCTTACAGGGTTCGAACTACGAGCAGTACTTC.

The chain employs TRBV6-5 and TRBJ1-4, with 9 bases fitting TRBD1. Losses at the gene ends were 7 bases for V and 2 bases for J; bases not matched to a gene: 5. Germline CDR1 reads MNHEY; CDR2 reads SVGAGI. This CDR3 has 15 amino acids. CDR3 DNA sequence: TGTGCCAGCAAAGAGGGACAGGGTACTAATGAAAAACTGTTTTTT. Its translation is CASKEGQGTNEKLFF.

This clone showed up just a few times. This CDR3 is CASSVEAYTEAFF. CDR3 DNA: TGTGCCAGCAGTGTGGAGGCGTACACTGAAGCTTTCTTT. This chain joins TRBV6-1 and TRBJ1-1; D is ambiguous. Trimming removed 4 bases at V and 3 bases at J, with 9 bases between. Germline CDR1 is MNHNS and CDR2 is SASEGT. The CDR3 is made up of 13 amino acids.

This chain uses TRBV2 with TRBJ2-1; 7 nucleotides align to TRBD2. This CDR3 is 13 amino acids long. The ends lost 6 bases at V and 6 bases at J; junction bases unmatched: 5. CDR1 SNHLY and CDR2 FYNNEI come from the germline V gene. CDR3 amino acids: CASSATSLNEQFF. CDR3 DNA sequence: TGTGCCAGCAGCGCGACTAGCCTCAATGAGCAGTTCTTC.